A selection of T cell receptor beta chains follows, all from one sample in a study of T cell responses to AZD1222 COVID-19 vaccine. Clones were sequenced by immunoSEQ multiplex PCR, and TCRdb holds only the in-frame ones, with some missing. Seen here are about 120,000 clones, roughly 92% observed once, and the top ten hold around 1.6%. The sample was peripheral blood, taken 28 days after the second AZD1222 dose. These receptors all come from an adult who received the AZD1222 COVID-19 vaccine. The CDR3 runs from the conserved cysteine through the conserved F or W. A D gene is named only where the DNA matches it firmly. The listing skips clone size in some rows; elsewhere it reads once, few, many or a size class.

.	TRBD2	TRBJ2-1	TRBV28	15	TGTGCCAGCAGGCCGGGGGGGAGAATTTACAATGAGCAGTTCTTC	CASRPGGRIYNEQFF
.	.	TRBJ2-1	TRBV27	15	TGTGCCAGCAGTCCACAGACCCGGCATTACAATGAGCAGTTCTTC	CASSPQTRHYNEQFF
.	TRBD1	TRBJ1-2	TRBV27	14	TGTGCCAGCAGTTCCAGGGGGCTTGTCTATGGCTACACCTTC	CASSSRGLVYGYTF
.	TRBD2	TRBJ2-5	TRBV3-1/TRBV3-2	16	TGTGCCAGCGGGTTCTATAGCGGGAGGGCCGGGGAGACCCAGTACTTC	CASGFYSGRAGETQYF
.	TRBD2	TRBJ2-7	TRBV7-3	19	TGTGCCAGCAGCTCCCAAACAGCCCCTCGACTAGCGGGGGTTCACGAGCAGTACTTC	CASSSQTAPRLAGVHEQYF
.	TRBD2	TRBJ2-1	TRBV4-1	18	TGCGCCAGCAGCCATCCCGGACTAGCGGGTATCGGGGTGGATGAGCAGTTCTTC	CASSHPGLAGIGVDEQFF
.	TRBD2	TRBJ2-1	TRBV4-1	16	TGCGCCAGCAGCTCGATTGGCGGGAGGACCTACAATGAGCAGTTCTTC	CASSSIGGRTYNEQFF
.	TRBD1	TRBJ1-5	TRBV28	14	TGTGCCAGTCGACAGGGGTATAGCAATCAGCCCCAGCATTTT	CASRQGYSNQPQHF
.	TRBD1	TRBJ1-4	TRBV6-5	15	TGTGCCAGTACGAGACAGGGGGGACTAAATGAAAAACTGTTTTTT	CASTRQGGLNEKLFF
.	TRBD2	TRBJ2-7	TRBV5-6	15	TGTGCCAGCAGCCCAAGCGGGGGGGCGACGTACGAGCAGTACTTC	CASSPSGGATYEQYF
.	.	TRBJ2-6	TRBV7-3	18	TGTGCCAGCAGCTTAAGGGGACGCGCAATCTCTGGGGCCAACGTCCTGACTTTC	CASSLRGRAISGANVLTF
.	.	TRBJ2-7	TRBV11-2	11	TGTGCCAGCAGCCGCACCTACGAGCAGTACTTC	CASSRTYEQYF
.	.	TRBJ1-5	TRBV7-2	15	TGTGCCAGCAGCCAGGGGCAGTATAGCAATCAGCCCCAGCATTTT	CASSQGQYSNQPQHF
.	.	TRBJ1-4	TRBV27	16	TGTGCCAGCAGTTTATCCTTCGGCACCGGGAGGGAAAAACTGTTTTTT	CASSLSFGTGREKLFF
.	.	TRBJ2-1	TRBV19	13	TGTGCCAGTAGTATTAGGCTAGCGAATGAGCAGTTCTTC	CASSIRLANEQFF
.	TRBD2	TRBJ2-1	TRBV18	15	TGTGCCAGCTCACCGATAACGGGGGGTAGAGATGAGCAGTTCTTC	CASSPITGGRDEQFF
.	TRBD1	TRBJ2-3	TRBV2	14	TGTGCCAGCAGTGTGGGGACAGGGGCAGATACGCAGTATTTT	CASSVGTGADTQYF
.	TRBD2	TRBJ2-5	TRBV5-4	16	TGTGCCAGCAGCTCCGGTAGCGGGAGGGCATTGGAGACCCAGTACTTC	CASSSGSGRALETQYF
.	.	TRBJ1-1	TRBV28	15	TGTGCCAGCAGTTTATTAGGCCAGGGAAGGACTGAAGCTTTCTTT	CASSLLGQGRTEAFF
.	.	TRBJ2-1	TRBV28	15	TGTGCCAGCAGCCTGACTAGGCCCGCCTACAATGAGCAGTTCTTC	CASSLTRPAYNEQFF
.	TRBD2	TRBJ2-1	TRBV7-9	16	TGTGCCAGCAGCTTAGGAGCGGGGGTTGTCTACAATGAGCAGTTCTTC	CASSLGAGVVYNEQFF
.	.	TRBJ2-3	TRBV18	10	TGTGCCAGCTCACCCGATACGCAGTATTTT	CASSPDTQYF
.	.	TRBJ2-7	TRBV7-9	13	TGTGCCAGCAGCTTAGGGGACTGGGCTCCGCAGTACTTC	CASSLGDWAPQYF
.	TRBD1	TRBJ1-2	TRBV2	13	TGTGCCAGCAGTTCGACAGGGATTGAGGGCTACACCTTC	CASSSTGIEGYTF
.	.	TRBJ2-1	TRBV19	14	TGTGCCAGTAGTCCAGGTCCGGCCCGGAATGAGCAGTTCTTC	CASSPGPARNEQFF
.	.	TRBJ1-1	TRBV6-5	14	TGTGCCAGCAGTTACTCCATGGGAGGAACTGAAGCTTTCTTT	CASSYSMGGTEAFF
few	TRBD2	TRBJ2-2	TRBV29-1	15	TGCAGCGTTATAACTGGGACTAGCGACACCGGGGAGCTGTTTTTT	CSVITGTSDTGELFF
.	.	TRBJ2-1	TRBV6-5	13	TGTGCCAGCAGGCAGGGGCCAGAAAGCGAGCAGTTCTTC	CASRQGPESEQFF
.	TRBD1	TRBJ2-7	TRBV28	17	TGTGCCAGCAGTACCTCCAACTCAAGGGGGCGCTTATACGAGCAGTACTTC	CASSTSNSRGRLYEQYF
.	.	TRBJ1-3	TRBV19	15	TGTGCCAGTAGTATACAGGGGTTTTCTGCAAACACCATATATTTT	CASSIQGFSANTIYF
.	.	TRBJ2-1	TRBV28	16	TGTGCCAGCAGTCCACGGACTCGAAGCTCCTACAATGAGCAGTTCTTC	CASSPRTRSSYNEQFF
.	TRBD1	TRBJ1-6	TRBV28	18	TGTGCCAGCAGTCCACAACTAGGGACAGGGTTTGTCGATTCACCCCTCCACTTT	CASSPQLGTGFVDSPLHF
.	.	TRBJ2-5	TRBV19	14	TGTGCCAGTAGTCAACAGGGCATACAAGAGACCCAGTACTTC	CASSQQGIQETQYF
.	.	TRBJ1-1	TRBV6-6	14	TGTGCCAGCAGACTAAGACGGCTGAACACTGAAGCTTTCTTT	CASRLRRLNTEAFF
.	.	TRBJ2-7	TRBV27	14	TGTGCCAGCAGTTTTACGGTGAGCTCCTACGAGCAGTACTTC	CASSFTVSSYEQYF
once	.	TRBJ2-1	TRBV7-9	15	TGTGCCAGCAGCTTAAGAGGTCTAATGACGGATGAGCAGTTCTTC	CASSLRGLMTDEQFF
.	.	TRBJ1-2	TRBV4-1	13	TGCGCCAGCAGCGCCGCAGGGGTAGGCGGCTACACCTTC	CASSAAGVGGYTF
.	TRBD1	TRBJ1-5	TRBV27	14	TGTGCCAGCAGTACAGGGGATAGCAATCAGCCCCAGCATTTT	CASSTGDSNQPQHF
.	.	TRBJ2-5	TRBV20-1	13	TGCAGTGCTAGTGGACATACCCAAGAGACCCAGTACTTC	CSASGHTQETQYF
.	.	TRBJ1-5	TRBV18	13	TGTGCCAGCTCACCAATCCCTTATCAGCCCCAGCATTTT	CASSPIPYQPQHF
once	.	TRBJ2-7	TRBV29-1	11	TGCAGCGTTGATCAGGGGTTGGGGCAGTACTTC	CSVDQGLGQYF
.	.	TRBJ2-3	TRBV5-4	14	TGTGCCAGCAGCTTTAGGTGGAGCACAGATACGCAGTATTTT	CASSFRWSTDTQYF
.	TRBD2	TRBJ2-7	TRBV4-1	17	TGCGCCAGCAGCCAAGCCGTGACTAGCGGGATTTTCTACGAGCAGTACTTC	CASSQAVTSGIFYEQYF
.	.	TRBJ1-1	TRBV10-3	11	TGTGCCATCAGTGGGAACACTGAAGCTTTCTTT	CAISGNTEAFF
.	TRBD1	TRBJ2-3	TRBV27	14	TGTGCCAGCAGTTTAAAGGGGGCCAGGGATACGCAGTATTTT	CASSLKGARDTQYF